The 29 T cell receptor beta chains in this list originate from one sample, sequenced in a study of technical replicates of blood from a few donors. Sequencing used immunoSEQ multiplex PCR; TCRdb keeps in-frame clones, though not all of them. The profile covers approximately 79,000 clones, with about 97% appearing a single time and under 0.3% taken by the ten largest. Input material: T cells isolated from PBMCs. The receptors were sampled from a human donor in good health.

The chain links TRBV14 to TRBJ1-1; the D gene is possibly TRBD1 (5 bases). V lost 0 bases to trimming and J lost 0 bases, with 11 bases between them. The V gene's germline CDR1 is SGHDN and CDR2 FVKESK. The CDR3 runs 16 residues. The CDR3 reads CASSQDTDTVNTEAFF. The CDR3, as DNA: TGTGCCAGCAGCCAAGATACGGACACTGTGAACACTGAAGCTTTCTTT.

The chain combines TRBV6-5 with TRBJ2-1; 14 bases align to TRBD2. Germline loops: CDR1 MNHEY, CDR2 SVGAGI. Trimming cost V 4 bases and J 7 bases; bases outside gene matches: 6. This CDR3 is 16 amino acids long. The CDR3 DNA sequence: TGTGCCAGCAGTTTGGGACTAGCGGGAGACAGTAATGAGCAGTTCTTC. Protein: CASSLGLAGDSNEQFF.

This chain links TRBV7-3 with TRBJ1-2, with TRBD1 matching 8 bases. The CDR3 totals 16 residues. From germline, CDR1 is SGHTA and CDR2 FQGTGA. J was trimmed by 3 bases and V by 4 bases; bases with no gene match: 10. CDR3: CASSSYGKQGDYGYTF. In DNA, the CDR3 is TGTGCCAGCAGCTCGTACGGAAAACAGGGGGACTATGGCTACACCTTC. Complete variable domain (other parts from reference TRBV7-3 and TRBJ1-2): GAGVSQTPSNKVTEKGKYVELRCDPISGHTALYWYRQSLGQGPEFLIYFQGTGAADDSGLPNDRFFAVRPEGSVSTLKIQRTERGDSAVYLCASSSYGKQGDYGYTFGSGTRLTVV.

The J gene is TRBJ2-2, the V gene TRBV7-2, with 9 bases that match TRBD1. The CDR3 runs 16 residues. Germline assignment: CDR1 SGHTA and CDR2 FQGNSA. V gave up 4 bases and J gave up 3 bases; unmatched junction bases: 6. The CDR3 is CASSSYRGPDTGELFF. The CDR3, as DNA: TGTGCCAGCAGCTCTTACAGGGGGCCGGACACCGGGGAGCTGTTTTTT.

The chain joins TRBV30 to TRBJ2-3; D perhaps matches TRBD2 (6 bases). The germline gives CDR1 GTSNPN, CDR2 SVGIG (reference sequence). The V end was cut by 6 bases, the J end by 0 bases, with 13 bases between. The CDR3 loop spans 14 amino acids. CDR3 DNA: TGTGCCTGCGGGAGAGGTGGAAGCACAGATACGCAGTATTTT. This codes for CACGRGGSTDTQYF. Full variable domain (remainder filled in from reference TRBV30 and TRBJ2-3): SQTIHQWPATLVQPVGSPLSLECTVEGTSNPNLYWYRQAAGRGLQLLFYSVGIGQISSEVPQNLSASRPQDRQFILSSKKLLLSDSGFYLCACGRGGSTDTQYFGPGTRLTVL.

This sequence joins TRBV11-2 and TRBJ2-3; 10 nucleotides match TRBD2. Germline values: CDR1 SGHAT, CDR2 FQNNGV. J lost 0 bases, V lost 0 bases, and 12 bases had no gene match. The CDR3 has 20 residues. CDR3 DNA sequence: TGTGCCAGCAGCTTAGAATATTCGGCTAGCGGGAGTTCGAGCACAGATACGCAGTATTTT. The encoded protein is CASSLEYSASGSSSTDTQYF.

The chain is built from TRBV19 and TRBJ2-2; D gene uncertain. V lost 5 bases, J lost 6 bases, and 10 bases lay in between. The CDR3 loop spans 13 amino acids. CDR1 and CDR2 (germline): LNHDA, SQIVND (reference sequence). CDR3 sequence (DNA): TGTGCCAGTAGTCCATCTTCGGCCGGGGAGCTGTTTTTT. This translates into CASSPSSAGELFF.

The V and J genes are TRBV7-2 and TRBJ1-1; D not resolved. This CDR3 contains 14 residues. Germline-derived CDR1 and CDR2 are SGHTA and FQGNSA. Trimming removed 0 bases from V and 6 bases from J, with 11 bases in between. CDR3 sequence reads: CASSLASGPPEAFF. The CDR3 DNA sequence: TGTGCCAGCAGCTTAGCGTCGGGTCCTCCTGAAGCTTTCTTT. The full variable domain, in which reference TRBV7-2 and TRBJ1-1 provide the parts outside the CDR3, is GAGVSQSPSNKVTEKGKDVELRCDPISGHTALYWYRQSLGQGLEFLIYFQGNSAPDKSGLPSDRFSAERTGGSVSTLTIQRTQQEDSAVYLCASSLASGPPEAFFGQGTRLTVV.

The CDR3 region is CSARAGERTDTQYF. The CDR3 DNA reads as TGCAGCGCCCGAGCGGGAGAGCGGACAGATACGCAGTATTTT. The chain is built from TRBV29-1 and TRBJ2-3; 8 nucleotides agree with TRBD2. Germline-derived CDR1 and CDR2 are SQVTM and ANQGSEA. V was clipped by 7 bases and J by 3 bases; unmatched bases: 9. The length of the CDR3 is 14 residues.

As to this clone: The sample carries other DNA sequences with the same CDR3. V is TRBV20-1 and J is TRBJ2-7, with D perhaps TRBD2 (5 bases). The CDR3 loop spans 11 amino acids. The V gene lost 5 bases and the J gene lost 3 bases, with 8 bases spanning the gap. Germline V gene sequence: CDR1 DFQATT, CDR2 SNEGSKA (reference sequence). As DNA, the CDR3 is TGCAGTGCTTCCGGGATCTACGAGCAGTACTTC. This translates into CSASGIYEQYF.

The rearrangement uses TRBV11-2 and TRBJ2-1, with 10 nucleotides matching TRBD2. The germline gives CDR1 SGHAT, CDR2 FQNNGV. The CDR3 contains 16 residues. Germline trimming cut 0 bases from V and 4 bases from J; bases unmatched to any gene: 3. CDR3 DNA: TGTGCCAGCAGCTTAGATGGGACTAGCGAGTACAATGAGCAGTTCTTC. Translating gives CASSLDGTSEYNEQFF.

The J gene is TRBJ2-7, the V gene TRBV11-1, with D perhaps TRBD2 (7 bases). V dropped 1 base and J dropped 2 bases, with 15 bases sitting between them. The CDR3 is made up of 16 amino acids. Germline lookup yields CDR1 SGHAT and CDR2 FQDESV (reference sequence). This chain's CDR3 is CASSLVARGAAYEQYF. CDR3 sequence (DNA): TGTGCCAGCAGCTTAGTAGCCCGGGGGGCCGCCTACGAGCAGTACTTC.

The chain couples TRBV4-3 to TRBJ1-2; TRBD1 agrees at 8 bases. The CDR3 runs 14 residues. Germline V gene lookup returns CDR1 LGHNA and CDR2 YSLEER. V dropped 0 bases and J dropped 3; count of bases not matched to a gene: 0. The CDR3 bases are TGCGCCAGCAGCCAAGACAGGGGGCACTATGGCTACACCTTC. Translated: CASSQDRGHYGYTF.

The chain has TRBV6-1 and TRBJ2-1; D gene unclear. There are 14 residues in the CDR3. The V end lost 2 bases, the J end lost 4 bases, and 9 bases lay between the germline ends. The germline V gene encodes CDR1 MNHNS and CDR2 SASEGT. For the CDR3, the DNA is TGTGCCAGCAGTGAAAGCCCCCCGTACAATGAGCAGTTCTTC. Residues: CASSESPPYNEQFF.

This clone has only one observation. V is TRBV5-1 and J is TRBJ1-5, with D hard to call. The CDR3 consists of 14 residues. Germline V gene lookup returns CDR1 SGHRS and CDR2 YFSETQ. V lost 1 base and J 4 bases, leaving 9 bases between the germline ends. The CDR3 protein is CASSLSSENQPQHF. The DNA of the CDR3 is TGCGCCAGCAGCTTGAGCTCCGAAAATCAGCCCCAGCATTTT.

This chain joins TRBV30 and TRBJ2-7, with D unclear. This CDR3 has 12 residues. Germline CDR1 reads GTSNPN; CDR2 reads SVGIG (reference sequence). The ends were cut back, 4 bases at V and 4 bases at J, with 11 bases in the middle. CDR3 in DNA: TGTGCCTGGATGGAAGGAGCTTACGAGCAGTACTTC. Its translation is CAWMEGAYEQYF.

CDR3: CASGTDNQPQHF. The CDR3 DNA follows: TGTGCCAGCGGGACAGACAATCAGCCCCAGCATTTT. V gene TRBV27 combines with J gene TRBJ1-5, with TRBD1 matching 7 bases. This CDR3 region has 12 residues. The germline CDR1 and CDR2 sequences are MNHEY and SMNVEV (reference sequence). V lost 8 bases to trimming and J lost 3 bases; unmatched junction nucleotides: 1.

V gene TRBV7-9 combines with J gene TRBJ1-4, with D unclear. The germline V gene has CDR1 SEHNR and CDR2 FQNEAQ (reference sequence). The CDR3 is 12 amino acids. V lost 2 bases and J lost 8, with 6 bases in between. Here the CDR3 DNA reads TGTGCCAGCAGCTTATATGAGGAAAAACTGTTTTTT. Protein: CASSLYEEKLFF.

The chain has TRBV13 and TRBJ1-1, with 8 bases that match TRBD1. The CDR3 totals 13 residues. Trimming removed 2 bases from V and 7 bases from J; junction bases left unmatched: 3. Looked up from germline, CDR1 is PRHDT and CDR2 is FYEKMQ (reference sequence). The chain's CDR3 is CASSLHRGSEAFF. Written as DNA, the CDR3 is TGTGCCAGCAGCTTACACAGGGGGAGTGAAGCTTTCTTT. The full variable domain, its missing parts supplied by reference TRBV13 and TRBJ1-1, is AAGVIQSPRHLIKEKRETATLKCYPIPRHDTVYWYQQGPGQDPQFLISFYEKMQSDKGSIPDRFSAQQFSDYHSELNMSSLELGDSALYFCASSLHRGSEAFFGQGTRLTVV.

The chain joins TRBV29-1 to TRBJ2-7; perhaps TRBD1 as D (6 bases). CDR1 and CDR2 (germline): SQVTM, ANQGSEA. V was pared by 5 bases and J by 1 base, with 12 bases between. CDR3 size: 13 residues. The CDR3 DNA sequence: TGCAGCGTTTCAACAGGGAATTCCTACGAGCAGTACTTC. It is translated as CSVSTGNSYEQYF.

The gene calls are TRBV5-1 and TRBJ2-2, with TRBD2 matching 9 bases. Trimming at V came to 6 bases and at J to 6 bases, leaving 3 bases not matched to a gene. The germline gives CDR1 SGHRS, CDR2 YFSETQ. The CDR3 extends over 13 amino acids. Here the CDR3 reads CASTPSGAGELFF. CDR3 DNA sequence: TGCGCCAGCACCCCTAGCGGGGCCGGGGAGCTGTTTTTT.

The chain uses TRBV4-1 and TRBJ1-1; the D gene is possibly TRBD1 (5 bases). The CDR3 has 15 amino acids. The germline V gene encodes CDR1 MGHRA and CDR2 YSYEKL. V was trimmed by 3 bases and J by 6 bases, leaving 17 bases between them. CDR3: CASSHQTVFNPEAFF. The CDR3 DNA follows: TGCGCCAGCAGCCACCAGACAGTTTTTAACCCTGAAGCTTTCTTT.

The chain carries TRBV6-1 and TRBJ1-2; D unresolved. Per the germline V gene, CDR1 is MNHNS and CDR2 is SASEGT. This CDR3 is built from 13 residues. Trimming pared 4 bases from V and 2 bases from J, leaving 8 bases between. The CDR3 sequence: CASSVIQNYGYTF. The DNA for the CDR3 is TGTGCCAGCAGTGTAATACAGAACTATGGCTACACCTTC.

This chain joins TRBV5-4 and TRBJ2-3, with TRBD1 matching 9 bases. Germline CDR1 is SGHNT and CDR2 is YYREEE (reference sequence). This CDR3 is 15 amino acids long. The junction had 8 bases not matched to a gene; V was cut back by 8 bases and J by 1 base. The CDR3 sequence: CASPGQGSGTDTQYF. The CDR3 region has the DNA TGTGCCAGTCCGGGACAGGGATCGGGCACAGATACGCAGTATTTT.

The chain recombines TRBV4-2 with TRBJ2-7, with TRBD2 matching 8 bases. V shed 1 base, J shed 3 bases, and the junction held 17 bases outside the gene matches. Germline CDR1 and CDR2: LGHNA and YNFKEQ. This CDR3 region has 19 residues. Here the CDR3 reads CASSQVREGKLALIYEQYF. DNA of the CDR3: TGTGCCAGCAGCCAAGTCCGGGAGGGTAAACTAGCGCTAATCTACGAGCAGTACTTC.

V is TRBV6-1 and J is TRBJ1-5; D is possibly TRBD1 (6 bases). Trimming left V 6 bases short and J 4 bases short, with 13 bases between. The CDR3 has 14 residues. Germline V lookup: CDR1 MNHNS, CDR2 SASEGT. Here the CDR3 reads CASSAQGTNQPQHF. The CDR3 DNA is TGTGCCAGCAGCGCACAGGGAACTAATCAGCCCCAGCATTTT.

This clone occurred once. The chain employs TRBV14 and TRBJ1-4; TRBD1 might be the D (5 bases). In germline, CDR1 is SGHDN, CDR2 FVKESK. The CDR3 has 16 amino acids. The V and J ends lost 4 bases and 0 bases respectively, with 12 bases between them. CDR3 amino acids: CASSLRGPTTNEKLFF. The CDR3 DNA is TGTGCCAGCAGCCTGCGGGGACCGACAACTAATGAAAAACTGTTTTTT.

This chain connects TRBV19 to TRBJ2-4, with no clear D. Germline V gene lookup returns CDR1 LNHDA and CDR2 SQIVND (reference sequence). The CDR3 spans 13 residues. Trimming left V 4 bases short and J 8 bases short, with 12 bases between. Written as DNA, the CDR3 is TGTGCCAGTAGTAATCGGAATCGGGACATTCAGTACTTC. Protein: CASSNRNRDIQYF.

This chain uses TRBV7-9 with TRBJ1-2, with TRBD1 as a possible D gene (6 bases). V was pared by 3 bases and J by 7 bases, with 15 bases between. CDR3 length: 14 residues. The V gene's germline CDR1 is SEHNR and CDR2 FQNEAQ (reference sequence). The CDR3 DNA is TGTGCCAGCAGCTTTCCGGCAGGGGAGAGTGGCTACACCTTC. Translation gives CASSFPAGESGYTF.